These T cell receptor beta chains were read from a single sample in a study of shared clonotypes between healthy human individuals. TCRdb keeps only in-frame clones here, not all; method: immunoSEQ multiplex PCR. Found here are under 1,100,000 clones, approximately 80% of them singletons; the top ten hold around 0.6%. Sequenced material: memory CD4+ T cells from PBMCs. These receptor sequences come from a man aged 18 to 30 in good health. Some clones in this sample may be carry-over from other donors' samples. CDR3s include the opening cysteine and the closing phenylalanine or tryptophan. A D gene is named only where the DNA matches it firmly.

CDR3aa | v_gene | d_gene
CASSLGQVVVKGDYTF | TRBV5-1 | -
CASSPMWGLAGEYDEQYF | TRBV11-2 | TRBD2
CASSLGSEQYF | TRBV28 | -
CASSLGREPSVHEQFF | TRBV5-1 | -
CASSLRGGSGELFF | TRBV27 | -
CASNHRQPNTEAFF | TRBV6-5 | -
CASSQDPGQQNTEAFF | TRBV4-2 | -
CASSPRRSGNTDTQYF | TRBV9 | TRBD2
CASSFTGDGRHTEAFF | TRBV5-1 | -
CASSLDRLALYNEQFF | TRBV11-2 | -
CSADLEHSYNEQFF | TRBV29-1 | -
CASLPSGSSYNEQFF | TRBV7-2 | TRBD2
CASSAGTARPLPQHF | TRBV6-1 | TRBD1
CASSPGASVDTDTQYF | TRBV4-3 | -
CASSSQRRGYTF | TRBV28 | -
CASGLGGQPQHF | TRBV27 | -
CASSFSEGKTQYF | TRBV2 | -
CASSHLPGTGQETQYF | TRBV14 | TRBD1
CATSRTAYSNQPQHF | TRBV15 | -
CASSFSGQPQHF | TRBV7-2 | -
CASSAGQAPGNTIYF | TRBV4-2 | TRBD1
CASSPAITGRTGELFF | TRBV7-3 | -
CASSLSNREQFF | TRBV7-2 | -
CASDASSQETQYF | TRBV2 | -
CSVGRVGETQYF | TRBV29-1 | -
CASSLPRTGNEKLFF | TRBV7-9 | -
CASSSNTGDGNTIYF | TRBV5-1 | TRBD1
CASSRHQNEKLFF | TRBV18 | -
CASGLGGTDTQYF | TRBV7-9 | -
CASSRLRGSGYEQYF | TRBV11-2 | -
CASSDSAESNTGELFF | TRBV6-6 | -
CASSPMGTLGEQYF | TRBV7-3 | -
CASSEGGTDNQPQHF | TRBV2 | TRBD1
CASSLEEATEAFF | TRBV5-1 | -
CASRRDRATYEQYF | TRBV6-5 | TRBD1
CASSQSVGVSYGYTF | TRBV23-1 | -
CASAIGGWYQETQYF | TRBV5-1 | -
CASHRGMDYGYTF | TRBV30 | TRBD1
CASSSQGGSYNEQFF | TRBV7-2 | -
CASSSTAANYNEQFF | TRBV28 | -
CASSIDSAERGELFF | TRBV19 | -
CASSPSGTPIYEQYF | TRBV7-3 | -
CATSRDLASNVLTF | TRBV15 | -
CASSLAIGDTGANVLTF | TRBV5-1 | -
CASSRDGGRPTDTQYF | TRBV21-1 | -
CASSFIRRSGGENEQFF | TRBV27 | -
CASSTGLAGSGTQYF | TRBV5-4 | TRBD2
CASSFLTGMNTEAFF | TRBV5-1 | TRBD1
CASSADRGNQPQHF | TRBV18 | TRBD1
CASSPGRSSGNTIYF | TRBV9 | -
CASSRRDSRSGANVLTF | TRBV9 | TRBD1